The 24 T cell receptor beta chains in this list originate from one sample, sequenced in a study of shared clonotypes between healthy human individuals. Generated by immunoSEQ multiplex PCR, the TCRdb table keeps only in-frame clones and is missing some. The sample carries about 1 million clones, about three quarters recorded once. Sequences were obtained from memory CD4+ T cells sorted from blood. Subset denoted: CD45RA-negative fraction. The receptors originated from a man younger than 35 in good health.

DNA for the CDR3: TGTGCCAGCTCACCATCCATGGCAGGGGGAAACACCATATATTTT. Amino acid sequence: CASSPSMAGGNTIYF. The chain carries TRBV18 and TRBJ1-3; D perhaps matches TRBD1 (5 bases). This CDR3 region has 15 residues. Per the germline V gene, CDR1 is KGHSH and CDR2 is LQKENI. Trimming stripped 2 bases from V and 4 bases from J, with 12 bases between.

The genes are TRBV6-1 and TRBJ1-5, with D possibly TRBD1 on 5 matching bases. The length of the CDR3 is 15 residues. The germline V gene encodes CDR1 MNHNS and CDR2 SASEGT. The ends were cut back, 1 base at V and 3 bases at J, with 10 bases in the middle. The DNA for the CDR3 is TGTGCCAGCAGTGAAGTGTCAGGGCTCAATCAGCCCCAGCATTTT. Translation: CASSEVSGLNQPQHF.

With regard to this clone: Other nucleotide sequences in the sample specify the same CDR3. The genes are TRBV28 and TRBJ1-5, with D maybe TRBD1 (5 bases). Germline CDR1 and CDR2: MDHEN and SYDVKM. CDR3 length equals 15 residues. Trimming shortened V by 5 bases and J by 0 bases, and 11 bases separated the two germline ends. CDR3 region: CASSRDSYSNQPQHF. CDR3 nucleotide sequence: TGTGCCAGCAGTCGGGACTCCTATAGCAATCAGCCCCAGCATTTT. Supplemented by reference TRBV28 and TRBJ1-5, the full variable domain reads DVKVTQSSRYLVKRTGEKVFLECVQDMDHENMFWYRQDPGLGLRLIYFSYDVKMKEKGDIPEGYSVSREKKERFSLILESASTNQTSMYLCASSRDSYSNQPQHFGDGTRLSIL.

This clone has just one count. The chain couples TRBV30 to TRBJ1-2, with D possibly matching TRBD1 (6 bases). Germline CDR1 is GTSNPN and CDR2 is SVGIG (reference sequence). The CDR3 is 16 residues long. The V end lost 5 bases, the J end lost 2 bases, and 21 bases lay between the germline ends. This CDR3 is CAWGPFRTVGNYGYTF. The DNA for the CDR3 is TGTGCCTGGGGACCGTTTCGGACAGTGGGCAACTATGGCTACACCTTC.

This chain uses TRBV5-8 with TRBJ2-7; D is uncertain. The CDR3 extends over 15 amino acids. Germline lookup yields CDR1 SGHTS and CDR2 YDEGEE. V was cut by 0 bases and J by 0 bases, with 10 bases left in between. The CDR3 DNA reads TGTGCCAGCAGCTTGGAACCGGTTAGCTCCTACGAGCAGTACTTC. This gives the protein CASSLEPVSSYEQYF. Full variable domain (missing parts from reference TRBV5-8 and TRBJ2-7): EAGVTQSPTHLIKTRGQQATLRCSPISGHTSVYWYQQALGLGLQFLLWYDEGEERNRGNFPPRFSGRQFPNYSSELNVNALELEDSALYLCASSLEPVSSYEQYFGPGTRLTVT.

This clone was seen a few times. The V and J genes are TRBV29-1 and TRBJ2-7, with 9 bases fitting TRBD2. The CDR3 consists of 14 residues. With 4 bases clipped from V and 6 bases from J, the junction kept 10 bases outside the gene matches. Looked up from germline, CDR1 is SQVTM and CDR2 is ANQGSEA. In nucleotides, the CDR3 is TGCAGCGTTGGCGGGGGGGCTCGAACGGCCGAGCAGTACTTC. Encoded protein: CSVGGGARTAEQYF.

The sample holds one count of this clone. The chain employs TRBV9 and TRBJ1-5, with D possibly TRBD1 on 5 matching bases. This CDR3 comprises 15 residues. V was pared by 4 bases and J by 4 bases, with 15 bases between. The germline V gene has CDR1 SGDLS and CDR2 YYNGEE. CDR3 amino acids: CASSRGRGDNQPQHF. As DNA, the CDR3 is TGTGCCAGCAGCAGGGGTCGGGGGGATAATCAGCCCCAGCATTTT.

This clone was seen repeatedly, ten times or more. The CDR3: CASSSARASTNEKLFF. DNA of the CDR3: TGTGCCAGCTCATCTGCCAGGGCGTCAACTAATGAAAAACTGTTTTTT. The chain joins TRBV18 to TRBJ1-4; D possibly corresponds to TRBD1 (5 bases). CDR1 is KGHSH and CDR2 is LQKENI in the germline V gene. CDR3 length: 16 residues. Deletions cut 5 bases from V and 0 bases from J, with 13 bases between.

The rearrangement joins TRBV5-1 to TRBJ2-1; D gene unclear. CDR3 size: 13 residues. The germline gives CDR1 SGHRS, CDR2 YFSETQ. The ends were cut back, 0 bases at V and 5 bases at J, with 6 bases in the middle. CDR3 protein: CASSLVSNNEQFF. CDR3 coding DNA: TGCGCCAGCAGCTTGGTTAGCAACAATGAGCAGTTCTTC.

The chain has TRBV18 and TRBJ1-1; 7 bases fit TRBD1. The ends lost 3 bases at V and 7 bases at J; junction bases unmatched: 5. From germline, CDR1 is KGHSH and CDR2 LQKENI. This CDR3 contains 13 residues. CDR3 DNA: TGTGCCAGCTCACCCAACAGGGGCGGTGAAGCTTTCTTT. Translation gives CASSPNRGGEAFF. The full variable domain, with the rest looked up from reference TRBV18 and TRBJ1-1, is NAGVMQNPRHLVRRRGQEARLRCSPMKGHSHVYWYRQLPEEGLKFMVYLQKENIIDESGMPKERFSAEFPKEGPSILRIQQVVRGDSAAYFCASSPNRGGEAFFGQGTRLTVV.

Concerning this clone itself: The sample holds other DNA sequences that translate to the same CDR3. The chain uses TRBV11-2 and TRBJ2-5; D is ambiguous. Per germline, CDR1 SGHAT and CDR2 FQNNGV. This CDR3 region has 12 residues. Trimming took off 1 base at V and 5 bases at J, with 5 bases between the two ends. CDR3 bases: TGTGCCAGCAGCTTAGTCCCGGAGACCCAGTACTTC. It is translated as CASSLVPETQYF.

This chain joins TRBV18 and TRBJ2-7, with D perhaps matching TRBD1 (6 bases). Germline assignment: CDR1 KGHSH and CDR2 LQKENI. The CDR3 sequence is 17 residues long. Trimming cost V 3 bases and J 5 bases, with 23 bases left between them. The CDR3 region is CASSPPSAGASPNEQYF. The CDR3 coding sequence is TGTGCCAGCTCACCCCCGAGTGCAGGGGCCTCTCCTAACGAGCAGTACTTC. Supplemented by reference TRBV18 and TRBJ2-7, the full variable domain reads NAGVMQNPRHLVRRRGQEARLRCSPMKGHSHVYWYRQLPEEGLKFMVYLQKENIIDESGMPKERFSAEFPKEGPSILRIQQVVRGDSAAYFCASSPPSAGASPNEQYFGPGTRLTVT.

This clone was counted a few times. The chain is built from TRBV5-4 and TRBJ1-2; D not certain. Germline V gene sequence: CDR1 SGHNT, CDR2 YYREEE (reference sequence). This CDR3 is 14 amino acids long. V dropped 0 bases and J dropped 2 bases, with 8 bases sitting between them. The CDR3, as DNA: TGTGCCAGCAGCTTGGGCGGATACAACTATGGCTACACCTTC. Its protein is CASSLGGYNYGYTF.

CDR3: CASSFGGLAVRGTDTQYF. Here the CDR3 DNA reads TGCGCCAGCAGCTTCGGCGGACTAGCGGTACGGGGCACAGATACGCAGTATTTT. The chain carries TRBV5-1 and TRBJ2-3, with 10 bases aligning to TRBD2. V shed 2 bases and J 1 base; nucleotides not matched to a gene: 10. The CDR3 is 18 residues long. In germline, CDR1 is SGHRS, CDR2 YFSETQ.

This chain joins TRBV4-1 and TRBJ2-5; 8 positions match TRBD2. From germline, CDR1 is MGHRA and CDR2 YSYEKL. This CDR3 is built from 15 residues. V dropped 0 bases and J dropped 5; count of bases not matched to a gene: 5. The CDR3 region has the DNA TGCGCCAGCAGCCAAGATGGGACTAGTGGGGAGACCCAGTACTTC. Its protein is CASSQDGTSGETQYF.

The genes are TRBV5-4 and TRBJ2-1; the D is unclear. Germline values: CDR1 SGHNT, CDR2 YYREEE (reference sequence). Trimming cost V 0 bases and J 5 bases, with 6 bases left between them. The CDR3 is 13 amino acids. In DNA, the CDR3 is TGTGCCAGCAGCTTGGACTTCAACAATGAGCAGTTCTTC. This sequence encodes CASSLDFNNEQFF. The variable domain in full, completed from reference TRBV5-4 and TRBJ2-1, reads ETGVTQSPTHLIKTRGQQVTLRCSSQSGHNTVSWYQQALGQGPQFIFQYYREEENGRGNFPPRFSGLQFPNYSSELNVNALELDDSALYLCASSLDFNNEQFFGPGTRLTVL.

The DNA of the CDR3 is TGTGCCATAAAAGAGGGAGCACAGGGGGCGATTGAAGCTTTCTTT. Protein product: CAIKEGAQGAIEAFF. The V gene is TRBV10-3, the J gene TRBJ1-1, with 9 bases fitting TRBD1. The germline CDR1 and CDR2 sequences are ENHRY and SYGVKD. The CDR3 extends over 15 amino acids. V lost 9 bases and J lost 7; bases outside the gene matches: 15.

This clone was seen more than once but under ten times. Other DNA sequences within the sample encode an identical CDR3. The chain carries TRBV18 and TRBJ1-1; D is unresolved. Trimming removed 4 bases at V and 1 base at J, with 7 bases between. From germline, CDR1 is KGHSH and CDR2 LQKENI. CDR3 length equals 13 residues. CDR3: CASSLGGNTEAFF. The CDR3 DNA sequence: TGTGCCAGCTCACTAGGTGGGAACACTGAAGCTTTCTTT.

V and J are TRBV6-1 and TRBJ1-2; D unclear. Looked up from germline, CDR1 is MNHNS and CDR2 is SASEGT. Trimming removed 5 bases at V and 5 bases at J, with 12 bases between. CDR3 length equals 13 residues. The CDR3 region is CASSQERVYGYTF. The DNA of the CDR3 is TGTGCCAGCAGTCAAGAGAGGGTATATGGCTACACCTTC.

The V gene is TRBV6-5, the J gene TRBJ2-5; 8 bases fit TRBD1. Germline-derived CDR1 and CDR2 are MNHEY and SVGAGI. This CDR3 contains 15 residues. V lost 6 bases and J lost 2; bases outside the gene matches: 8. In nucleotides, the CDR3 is TGTGCCAGCAGATCTCCCCACAGGGGGCAAGAGACCCAGTACTTC. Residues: CASRSPHRGQETQYF.

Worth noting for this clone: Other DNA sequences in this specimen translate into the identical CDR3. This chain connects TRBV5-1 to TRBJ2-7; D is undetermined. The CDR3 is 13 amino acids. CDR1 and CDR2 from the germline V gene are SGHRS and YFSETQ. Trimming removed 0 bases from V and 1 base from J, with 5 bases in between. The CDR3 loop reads CASSLVGSYEQYF. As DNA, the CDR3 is TGCGCCAGCAGCTTGGTGGGGTCCTACGAGCAGTACTTC. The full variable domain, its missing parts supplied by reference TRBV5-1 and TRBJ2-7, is KAGVTQTPRYLIKTRGQQVTLSCSPISGHRSVSWYQQTPGQGLQFLFEYFSETQRNKGNFPGRFSGRQFSNSRSEMNVSTLELGDSALYLCASSLVGSYEQYFGPGTRLTVT.

The CDR3 nucleotides are TGTGCCAGCAGTTACCTAGGTGCGGGTGGCTACACCTTC. Encoded protein: CASSYLGAGGYTF. The chain uses TRBV6-5 and TRBJ1-2; D call uncertain. The CDR3 is 13 amino acids. Trimming took 2 bases from V and 7 from J, leaving 11 bases between them. Per the germline V gene, CDR1 is MNHEY and CDR2 is SVGAGI.

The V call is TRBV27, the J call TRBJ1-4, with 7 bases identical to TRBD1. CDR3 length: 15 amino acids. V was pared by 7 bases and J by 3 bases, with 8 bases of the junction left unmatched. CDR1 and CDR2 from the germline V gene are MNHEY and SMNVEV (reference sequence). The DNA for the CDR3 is TGTGCCAGCACACGCGCAGGGGGAGCTAATGAAAAACTGTTTTTT. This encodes CASTRAGGANEKLFF.

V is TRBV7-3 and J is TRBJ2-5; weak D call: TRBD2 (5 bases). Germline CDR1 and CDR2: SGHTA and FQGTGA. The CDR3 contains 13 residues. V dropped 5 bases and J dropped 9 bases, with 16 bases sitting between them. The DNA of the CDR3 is TGTGCCAGCAGCGAATCAAGCGGAGCGGCCCAGTACTTC. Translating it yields CASSESSGAAQYF.